The text below deals with one T cell receptor beta chain. A much larger clone differs from this one at a single base, so this may be a read error. In the original workflow: By means of reference gene primer amplification, nucleated cell counts were estimated. The repertoire was sequenced with immunoSEQ multiplex PCR; TCRdb's copy has only in-frame clones and lacks some. V, J and clone size reflect that table, while D and trimming were determined from the DNA. The repertoire holds some 250,000 clones, approximately 86% seen once, with about 2% in the top ten. This entry comes from a study of blood T cell repertoires in COVID-19. Overall study: Acute and convalescent COVID-19 specimens originated in the United States, Italy and Spain. PBMCs, B-cell-depleted T cells, or T cells provided the cDNA or gDNA that made up the material.

The CDR3 totals 12 residues. The germline V gene has CDR1 SGHRS and CDR2 YFSETQ. V was clipped by 3 bases and J by 2 bases, with 6 bases between them. The sample comprised peripheral blood. The rearrangement joins TRBV5-1 to TRBJ2-7, with D perhaps TRBD1 (5 bases). The TCR sequence derives from a man aged 25 to 40 with active or convalescent COVID-19. The CDR3 DNA follows: TGCGCCAGCAGCTCGGACACCTACGAGCAGTACTTC. It encodes CASSSDTYEQYF.